This T cell receptor beta chain was sequenced during a study of siplizumab effects on memory and regulatory T cells. Study outcomes and limitations: Naive T cells, seemingly more diverse than memory cells, seemed major alloresponse contributors.

Notes on this clone: The antigen is unknown.

This CDR3 is built from 14 residues. In germline, CDR1 is SGDLS, CDR2 YYNGEE. The ends were cut back, 0 bases at V and 1 base at J, with 7 bases in the middle. TCRdb keeps only in-frame clones here, not all; method: immunoSEQ multiplex PCR. Altogether some 100,000 clones are present, around 94% being singletons, with the ten largest covering approximately 0.58%. The source material was Tregs sorted from blood. This chain links TRBV9 with TRBJ1-2; no firm D call. This clonotype was obtained from a human donor in good health. The DNA of the CDR3 is TGTGCCAGCAGCGTAGTGCCAGATAACTATGGCTACACCTTC. It yields the protein CASSVVPDNYGYTF.